A single sample gave rise to the 31 T cell receptor beta chains below, sequenced in a study of shared clonotypes between healthy human individuals. Here immunoSEQ multiplex PCR was the method, and the copy in TCRdb shows in-frame clones only, minus some. The data show around 550,000 clones, approximately 95% seen once. The sequenced sample was naive CD4+ T cells sorted from blood. Subset denoted: CD45RA+ positively selected. The receptors were gathered from a woman aged 25 to 39 in good health.

The chain couples TRBV30 to TRBJ2-7; D uncertain. Trimming left V 3 bases short and J 3 bases short, with 9 bases between. CDR1 and CDR2 (germline): GTSNPN, SVGIG (reference sequence). The CDR3 length is 12 residues. In nucleotides, the CDR3 is TGTGCCTGGAGCCCTTCTAGCTACGAGCAGTACTTC. It is translated as CAWSPSSYEQYF.

The gene calls are TRBV5-4 and TRBJ1-2; the D is unclear. Looked up from germline, CDR1 is SGHNT and CDR2 is YYREEE (reference sequence). Trimming took 2 bases from V and 2 from J, leaving 7 bases between them. CDR3 length: 13 amino acids. The CDR3 coding sequence is TGTGCCAGCAGCTTTGACGGGAACTATGGCTACACCTTC. Residues: CASSFDGNYGYTF.

This clone was detected only once. This chain joins TRBV10-3 and TRBJ2-3, with TRBD2 identical over 9 bases. The CDR3 sequence is 18 residues long. Trimming removed 0 bases from V and 1 base from J; junction bases left unmatched: 8. CDR1 is ENHRY, CDR2 SYGVKD, per germline. The CDR3 nucleotides are TGTGCCATCAGTGAGTCGACGTCTTCTAGCGGGGGCACAGATACGCAGTATTTT. Amino acid sequence: CAISESTSSSGGTDTQYF.

The chain is built from TRBV28 and TRBJ1-5; D might be TRBD1 (5 bases). The germline V gene encodes CDR1 MDHEN and CDR2 SYDVKM. CDR3 size: 15 residues. Trimming took 5 bases from V and 4 from J, leaving 15 bases between them. The CDR3 region has the DNA TGTGCCAGCAGTCCCACGAAGGGGCCGAATCAGCCCCAGCATTTT. This gives the protein CASSPTKGPNQPQHF.

This clone appeared a single time. This chain joins TRBV28 and TRBJ2-3, with 12 bases lining up with TRBD2. Germline V gives CDR1 MDHEN, CDR2 SYDVKM. V shed 5 bases, J shed 1 base, and the junction held 10 bases outside the gene matches. The CDR3 spans 18 residues. The CDR3 DNA reads TGTGCCAGCAGTCCAGGACTAGCGGGAAGAACCGGCACAGATACGCAGTATTTT. It yields the protein CASSPGLAGRTGTDTQYF.

The chain links TRBV18 to TRBJ2-1; 10 positions agree with TRBD1. Germline trimming cut 2 bases from V and 4 bases from J; bases unmatched to any gene: 5. The CDR3 is 16 amino acids. The germline V gene encodes CDR1 KGHSH and CDR2 LQKENI. The CDR3 loop is CASSPLPGQGYNEQFF. CDR3 bases: TGTGCCAGCTCACCATTACCGGGACAGGGGTACAATGAGCAGTTCTTC.

The CDR3 DNA reads TGTGCCAGCTCACCACAAGAGACAGGGATGGAAAAACTGTTTTTT. Its protein is CASSPQETGMEKLFF. The V call is TRBV18, the J call TRBJ1-4, with 7 nucleotides matching TRBD1. The CDR3 is made up of 15 amino acids. CDR1 KGHSH and CDR2 LQKENI come from the germline V gene. Trimming at V came to 1 base and at J to 8 bases, leaving 7 bases not matched to a gene.

The rearrangement links TRBV5-5 to TRBJ2-3; D might be TRBD2 (6 bases). The V and J ends lost 1 base and 5 bases respectively, with 17 bases between them. CDR1 is SGHKS, CDR2 YYEKEE, per germline (reference sequence). The CDR3 is 16 amino acids. CDR3 nucleotides: TGTGCCAGCAGCTTGACTTCGACCGGGGGAGGAGATACGCAGTATTTT. It codes for CASSLTSTGGGDTQYF.

J is TRBJ2-1 and V is TRBV7-9; D gene unclear. V lost 1 base and J 5 bases, leaving 6 bases between the germline ends. The CDR3 has 13 amino acids. Germline CDR1 and CDR2: SEHNR and FQNEAQ (reference sequence). This CDR3 is CASSLGAHNEQFF. The CDR3 bases are TGTGCCAGCAGCTTAGGCGCACACAATGAGCAGTTCTTC. Together with reference TRBV7-9 and TRBJ2-1, the CDR3 gives the full variable domain: DTGVSQNPRHKITKRGQNVTFRCDPISEHNRLYWYRQTLGQGPEFLTYFQNEAQLEKSRLLSDRFSAERPKGSFSTLEIQRTEQGDSAMYLCASSLGAHNEQFFGPGTRLTVL.

V is TRBV6-5 and J is TRBJ2-2; D gene ambiguous. The CDR3 length is 15 residues. Germline CDR1 reads MNHEY; CDR2 reads SVGAGI. The V end lost 2 bases, the J end lost 5 bases, and 12 bases lay between the germline ends. Here the CDR3 reads CASSYDRLETGELFF. For the CDR3, the DNA is TGTGCCAGCAGTTACGATCGGCTGGAGACCGGGGAGCTGTTTTTT.

Points on this clone: Mismatch with germline at one junction end may stem from a read error. CDR3 nucleotide sequence: TGTGCCAGAAGTGGTGGGGACGGTCGTCGTCCCTTT. It is translated as CARSGGDGRRPF. J is TRBJ1-3 and V is TRBV5-3; tentative D call: TRBD1 (5 bases). TRBV5-3 falls under the ORF class, with uncertain function. This CDR3 comprises 12 residues.

This sequence joins TRBV5-4 and TRBJ2-1, with 7 bases that match TRBD2. The CDR3 spans 16 residues. Losses at the gene ends were 0 bases for V and 1 base for J; bases not matched to a gene: 4. Germline lookup yields CDR1 SGHNT and CDR2 YYREEE (reference sequence). The CDR3 spells CASSLAASGSYNEQFF. The CDR3 DNA reads as TGTGCCAGCAGCTTGGCAGCTAGCGGATCCTACAATGAGCAGTTCTTC.

The gene calls are TRBV27 and TRBJ2-5; 7 bases match TRBD2. CDR1 is MNHEY and CDR2 is SMNVEV in the germline V gene (reference sequence). The ends lost 0 bases at V and 7 bases at J; junction bases unmatched: 14. This CDR3 is 17 amino acids long. CDR3: CASSLSFPASTGGTQYF. The CDR3 nucleotides are TGTGCCAGCAGTTTATCATTTCCCGCTAGCACGGGGGGGACCCAGTACTTC.

This chain uses TRBV28 with TRBJ2-5, with D perhaps matching TRBD1 (5 bases). The J call may be faulty, since TRBJ2-7 better matches the DNA end. The CDR3 spans 13 residues. Germline CDR1 reads MDHEN; CDR2 reads SYDVKM. CDR3 protein: CASSLSQGGEQYF. As DNA, the CDR3 is TGTGCCAGCAGTTTAAGCCAGGGCGGCGAGCAGTACTTC.

The CDR3 loop is CASSLSGTYTGELFF. The CDR3 DNA is TGTGCCAGCAGTTTATCGGGAACGTACACCGGGGAGCTGTTTTTT. The rearrangement joins TRBV27 to TRBJ2-2; D gene ambiguous. The V gene's germline CDR1 is MNHEY and CDR2 SMNVEV (reference sequence). The CDR3 has 15 amino acids. The ends were cut back, 0 bases at V and 3 bases at J, with 8 bases in the middle.

This chain joins TRBV19 and TRBJ2-7; 10 nucleotides match TRBD2. This CDR3 region has 14 residues. The germline gives CDR1 LNHDA, CDR2 SQIVND (reference sequence). Germline trimming cut 5 bases from V and 3 bases from J; bases unmatched to any gene: 4. CDR3 nucleotide sequence: TGTGCCAGTAGTCGAGCGGGAGGGAACTACGAGCAGTACTTC. Residues: CASSRAGGNYEQYF.

This clone was seen a handful of times. V is TRBV28 and J is TRBJ1-1; possibly TRBD1 for D (5 bases). The V and J ends lost 5 bases and 11 bases respectively, with 12 bases between them. Per the germline V gene, CDR1 is MDHEN and CDR2 is SYDVKM. CDR3 size: 11 residues. The CDR3: CASSVGRGAFF. Here the CDR3 DNA reads TGTGCCAGCAGTGTAGGACGGGGGGCTTTCTTT.

This rearrangement joins TRBV9 to TRBJ1-2; 10 nucleotides line up with TRBD1. CDR3 length equals 14 residues. Germline assignment: CDR1 SGDLS and CDR2 YYNGEE. V lost 4 bases to trimming and J lost 5 bases; unmatched junction nucleotides: 5. CDR3 protein: CASSPRDRGYGYTF. The CDR3, as DNA: TGTGCCAGCAGCCCTCGGGACAGGGGTTATGGCTACACCTTC.

The CDR3 reads CASRYDPAGKLFF. The CDR3 DNA reads as TGTGCCAGCAGATACGACCCCGCAGGGAAACTGTTTTTT. The J gene is TRBJ1-4, the V gene TRBV6-1, with D possibly being TRBD1 (5 bases). The CDR3 is 13 residues long. The V end lost 6 bases, the J end lost 11 bases, and 16 bases lay between the germline ends. Germline lookup yields CDR1 MNHNS and CDR2 SASEGT.

This sequence joins TRBV6-5 and TRBJ1-2; 11 positions agree with TRBD1. Germline V gene lookup returns CDR1 MNHEY and CDR2 SVGAGI. The CDR3 sequence is 15 residues long. The V and J ends lost 5 bases and 4 bases, in that order; junction bases with no gene match: 6. The CDR3 coding sequence is TGTGCCAGCAGTCCTCGGACAGGGGGCGCCTATGGCTACACCTTC. Its translation: CASSPRTGGAYGYTF.

J is TRBJ2-5 and V is TRBV28, with D maybe TRBD1 (7 bases). Trimming cost V 5 bases and J 6 bases, with 19 bases left between them. The CDR3 is 15 residues long. Germline V lookup: CDR1 MDHEN, CDR2 SYDVKM. The CDR3 loop is CASSQGGQFGQTQYF. DNA of the CDR3: TGTGCCAGCAGTCAGGGGGGTCAATTCGGTCAGACCCAGTACTTC. Full variable domain (rest looked up from reference TRBV28 and TRBJ2-5): DVKVTQSSRYLVKRTGEKVFLECVQDMDHENMFWYRQDPGLGLRLIYFSYDVKMKEKGDIPEGYSVSREKKERFSLILESASTNQTSMYLCASSQGGQFGQTQYFGPGTRLLVL.

This sequence joins TRBV11-2 and TRBJ1-3; D gene unclear. This CDR3 has 14 residues. Trimming left V 2 bases short and J 2 bases short, with 7 bases between. CDR1 and CDR2 (germline): SGHAT, FQNNGV. For the CDR3, the DNA is TGTGCCAGCAGCTTAATGGCACCTGGAAACACCATATATTTT. Amino acids: CASSLMAPGNTIYF.

This chain joins TRBV19 and TRBJ2-5; the match to TRBD2 covers 13 bases. The V gene end was trimmed by 4 bases and the J gene end by 5 bases; junction bases not matched to a gene: 7. This CDR3 has 16 amino acids. Germline V gene sequence: CDR1 LNHDA, CDR2 SQIVND (reference sequence). DNA of the CDR3: TGTGCCAGTAGTACCGGACTAGCGGGGGCCTCGGAGACCCAGTACTTC. Amino acid sequence: CASSTGLAGASETQYF.

The chain joins TRBV12-5 to TRBJ2-1; 9 bases fit TRBD2. Germline trimming cut 2 bases from V and 7 bases from J; bases unmatched to any gene: 9. Germline assignment: CDR1 LGHNT and CDR2 FRNRAP. The CDR3 consists of 16 residues. The CDR3 nucleotides are TGTGCTAGTGGTTTGTTCGGGCTAGCGGGGAAGAATGAGCAGTTCTTC. Translation gives CASGLFGLAGKNEQFF.

The chain couples TRBV28 to TRBJ1-4, with D possibly being TRBD1 (6 bases). V gave up 7 bases and J gave up 8 bases, with 17 bases separating them. This CDR3 is 14 amino acids long. The germline V gene encodes CDR1 MDHEN and CDR2 SYDVKM. DNA of the CDR3: TGTGCCAGCACCGAACAGGGAATGGGGGAAAAACTGTTTTTT. It translates to CASTEQGMGEKLFF.

The chain combines TRBV6-1 with TRBJ2-1, with TRBD2 as a possible D gene (6 bases). There are 13 residues in the CDR3. Germline V gives CDR1 MNHNS, CDR2 SASEGT. V lost 5 bases, J lost 8 bases, and 13 bases lay in between. CDR3 DNA sequence: TGTGCCAGCAGTAAACTAGCCGGCCATGAGCAGTTCTTC. Its protein is CASSKLAGHEQFF.

The chain employs TRBV28 and TRBJ2-2, with a tentative D call TRBD2 (6 bases). V dropped 3 bases and J dropped 0 bases, with 14 bases sitting between them. The germline CDR1 and CDR2 sequences are MDHEN and SYDVKM. The CDR3 spans 17 residues. The CDR3 sequence is CASSFARGSTNTGELFF. As DNA, the CDR3 is TGTGCCAGCAGTTTCGCCCGGGGGTCGACGAACACCGGGGAGCTGTTTTTT.

The chain has TRBV11-2 and TRBJ2-5; TRBD2 matches 11 bases. The last part of the DNA fits TRBJ2-7 better; the J call may be wrong. CDR3 length: 16 residues. CDR1 is SGHAT, CDR2 FQNNGV, per germline. In DNA form, the CDR3 reads TGTGCCAGCAGCCTCGGACTAGCGGGCGGTGGCGACGAGCAGTACTTC. This translates into CASSLGLAGGGDEQYF.

This clone is a singleton in its sample. The genes are TRBV4-1 and TRBJ2-4, with 15 bases matching TRBD2. This CDR3 is built from 19 residues. Germline V CDR1 and CDR2: MGHRA, YSYEKL. The ends lost 3 bases at V and 3 bases at J; junction bases unmatched: 9. The CDR3 sequence: CASSHTGTSGRRVKNIQYF. CDR3 sequence (DNA): TGCGCCAGCAGCCATACCGGGACTAGCGGGAGGAGAGTCAAAAACATTCAGTACTTC.

The chain has TRBV6-5 and TRBJ2-6, with D unresolved. The length of the CDR3 is 15 residues. Trimming removed 2 bases from V and 4 bases from J, with 9 bases in between. CDR1 and CDR2 (germline): MNHEY, SVGAGI. The CDR3: CASSYGPAGANVLTF. For the CDR3, the DNA is TGTGCCAGCAGTTACGGACCGGCGGGGGCCAACGTCCTGACTTTC.

J is TRBJ2-7 and V is TRBV7-9; D ambiguous. This CDR3 comprises 15 residues. The germline V gene has CDR1 SEHNR and CDR2 FQNEAQ (reference sequence). The germline V and J ends were trimmed by 1 base and 2 bases, with 12 bases remaining between them. Here the CDR3 reads CASSLGTRAPYEQYF. The CDR3 DNA follows: TGTGCCAGCAGCTTAGGTACCCGCGCCCCCTACGAGCAGTACTTC.